These 6 T cell receptor beta chains share one sample of origin, sequenced in a study of blood T cells in healthy people across ages. With a J-beta primer mix and a sample-barcoded 5' primer, a second PCR ran 7 to 11 cycles. TCRdb re-analysed the 5' RACE reads in MiXCR, keeping a single row per CDR3 protein. There are about 750,000 distinct CDR3 sequences in the sample; less than 70% occur only once, and 40% to 50% lies in the top ten. What was sequenced was blood. The source of these receptors is an elderly man in good health.

The genes are TRBV20-1 and TRBJ1-5; D is possibly TRBD1 (5 bases). The V gene lost 6 bases and the J gene lost 0 bases, with 15 bases spanning the gap. CDR1 DFQATT and CDR2 SNEGSKA come from the germline V gene (reference sequence). The CDR3 extends over 15 amino acids. The CDR3 spells CSATSSGGSNQPQHF. Here the CDR3 DNA reads TGCAGTGCGACCTCCAGCGGGGGTAGCAATCAGCCCCAGCATTTT.

The chain couples TRBV6-6 to TRBJ2-2; the D is unclear. Germline CDR1 is MNHNY and CDR2 is SVGAGI (reference sequence). The CDR3 consists of 15 residues. V lost 5 bases to trimming and J lost 7 bases, with 17 bases between them. The CDR3 loop reads CASSTVGGFNGELFF. The CDR3 bases are TGTGCCAGCAGTACCGTGGGTGGATTTAACGGGGAGCTGTTTTTT.

The chain couples TRBV4-2 to TRBJ2-7, with D unclear. The CDR3 is 15 amino acids. Germline loops: CDR1 LGHNA, CDR2 YNFKEQ. The V and J ends lost 0 bases and 0 bases respectively, with 9 bases between them. The CDR3 DNA sequence: TGTGCCAGCAGCCAAGAGGCAGACCTCTCCTACGAGCAGTACTTC. It is translated as CASSQEADLSYEQYF.

The chain links TRBV7-9 to TRBJ2-7; 10 nucleotides match TRBD1. There are 16 residues in the CDR3. V was clipped by 3 bases and J by 4 bases; unmatched bases: 9. Germline CDR1 SEHNR, CDR2 FQNEAQ (reference sequence). This chain's CDR3 is CASSFGTTGGAYEQYF. The CDR3 region has the DNA TGTGCCAGCAGCTTTGGTACGACAGGGGGCGCTTACGAGCAGTACTTC.

J is TRBJ1-5 and V is TRBV18; D is unresolved. Germline V gene data show CDR1 as KGHSH and CDR2 as LQKENI. Between the trimmed V and J ends, which lost 0 bases and 1 base, there was a span of 10 bases. This CDR3 has 16 amino acids. The CDR3 loop reads CASSPPGIGSNQPQHF. DNA for the CDR3: TGTGCCAGCTCACCACCGGGGATAGGGAGCAATCAGCCCCAGCATTTT.

This clonotype was detected a few times. The chain links TRBV28 to TRBJ1-6; D is perhaps TRBD1 (6 bases). The CDR3 length is 16 residues. Between the trimmed V and J ends, which lost 7 bases and 14 bases, there was a span of 27 bases. CDR1 MDHEN and CDR2 SYDVKM come from the germline V gene. The DNA of the CDR3 is TGTGCCAGCACCCGCTGGGGACAACGGTCGGGAGGCGCCCTCCACTTT. Protein: CASTRWGQRSGGALHF.